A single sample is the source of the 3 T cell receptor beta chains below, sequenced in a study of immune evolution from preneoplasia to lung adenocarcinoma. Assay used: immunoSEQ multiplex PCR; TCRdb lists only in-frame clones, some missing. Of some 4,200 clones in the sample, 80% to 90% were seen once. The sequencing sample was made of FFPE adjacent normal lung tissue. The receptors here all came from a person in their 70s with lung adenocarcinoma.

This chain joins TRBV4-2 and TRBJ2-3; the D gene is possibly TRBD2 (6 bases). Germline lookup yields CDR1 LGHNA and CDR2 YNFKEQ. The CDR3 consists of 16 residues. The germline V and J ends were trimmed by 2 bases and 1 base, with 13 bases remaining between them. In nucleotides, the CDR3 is TGTGCCAGCAGCCAAACGGCGGGGAGTCGCACAGATACGCAGTATTTT. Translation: CASSQTAGSRTDTQYF.

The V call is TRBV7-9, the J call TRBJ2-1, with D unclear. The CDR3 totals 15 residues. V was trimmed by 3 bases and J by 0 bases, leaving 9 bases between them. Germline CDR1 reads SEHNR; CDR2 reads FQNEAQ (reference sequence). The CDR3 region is CASSLGLPSYNEQFF. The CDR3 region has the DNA TGTGCCAGCAGCTTGGGTTTACCCTCCTACAATGAGCAGTTCTTC.

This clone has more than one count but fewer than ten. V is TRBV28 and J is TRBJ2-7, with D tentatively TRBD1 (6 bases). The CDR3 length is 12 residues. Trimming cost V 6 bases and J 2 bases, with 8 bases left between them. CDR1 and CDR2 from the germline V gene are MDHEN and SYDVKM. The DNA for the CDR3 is TGTGCCAGCAGGGCAGGGGCCTACGAGCAGTACTTC. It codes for CASRAGAYEQYF.